This T cell receptor (beta chain) was recovered during a study of blood T cell repertoires in COVID-19. Turning to the study itself: From the United States, Italy and Spain came samples of acute and convalescent COVID-19.

Seattle cases were enrolled at active infection and followed longitudinally. Per the study methods: Researchers report that nucleated cell counts were estimated from reference gene primer amplification. Sequencing was performed with immunoSEQ multiplex PCR; in TCRdb, only in-frame clones are kept and a portion is missing. V and J calls and clone size are those listed in that table; D and trimming were worked out from the DNA. The top ten hold approximately 8.4% of the sample, which has 220,000 or so clones, 82% seen once. The source material was peripheral blood. This TCR derives from a woman over 75 with COVID-19, enrolled during active disease.

This CDR3 reads CASSLGTSGSKGYNEQFF. Written as DNA, the CDR3 is TGCGCCAGCAGCTTGGGGACTAGCGGGAGTAAAGGCTACAATGAGCAGTTCTTC. The chain is built from TRBV5-1 and TRBJ2-1, with 13 bases fitting TRBD2. Unmatched junction bases numbered 6, after V lost 0 bases and J lost 3 bases. The CDR3 extends over 18 amino acids. CDR1 is SGHRS, CDR2 YFSETQ, per germline.